This TCR beta chain was documented in a study of cytotoxic CD8 clonotypes in ibrutinib-treated CLL (dated by TCRdb to the early 2020s). Study-level background: The cohort was composed of ten to eleven relapsed/refractory and approximately 14 treatment-naive patients; IGHV unmutated status was identified in 17 patients. On average, each sample had a few hundred thousand productive templates and almost 95,000 productive rearrangements. The response samples were drawn at a median of roughly twelve months into treatment, with a range of about 6 to 40 months. Of the 90 or so participants in the trial, approximately 26 had longitudinal samples available. Cryopreserved peripheral blood mononuclear cells were obtained prior to treatment, at the time of response, and at either disease progression or sustained remission. Every sample from remission and from progressive disease was obtained while the patients were still on ibrutinib. Partial responses were observed in 24 patients and complete responses in 2; after a median follow-up of 68 months, remission was maintained in approximately 14 patients and progression was observed in approximately twelve.

On the study overall, not on this receptor specifically: Public clonotypes were found to be uncommon and were observed to contract or remain stable during treatment; the increase in clonality was shown to reflect expansion of private clonotypes at ibrutinib response. Baseline clonality exceeded that of age-matched healthy donors and correlated strongly with circulating CD8+ T-cell counts. Sampling times were not matched between patients in sustained remission and patients whose disease was progressing, and lymph node repertoires were not examined. At ibrutinib response clonality went up, during sustained remission it held steady, and at progression it dropped back toward baseline.

The time point label, as the study defines it: 12 months on ibrutinib. For TCR beta library preparation, approximately 2 micrograms of genomic DNA was extracted from cryopreserved PBMCs. High-throughput TCR beta sequencing was performed on longitudinal blood samples from CLL patients receiving ibrutinib monotherapy. The patients took part in an open-label, single-center phase 2 trial of ibrutinib monotherapy. Concerning this clone: Its antigen has not been determined. Base-call qualities are not available, and no considerably larger clone is one nucleotide away.

Each clonotype received, on average, 10x coverage in deep resolution sequencing performed on a MiSeq, where the target depth lay between 1 in 1 million and 1 in 200,000 T cells. The immunoSEQ hsTCRB Kit was used to generate TCR beta libraries. On the authors' methods: ImmunoSEQ Data Assistant and ImmunoSEQ Analyzer were used for data analysis, and V, D and J genes were assigned according to IMGT definitions. Clonality, with values ranging from 0 to 1, was calculated as one minus the normalized Shannon entropy of productive rearrangement frequencies. Public clonotype analysis was restricted to overrepresented clonotypes comprising at least 0.05% of each patient's repertoire. About a dozen age-matched healthy donor repertoires from immuneACCESS served as clonality controls. TCRdb obtained this table from immuneACCESS and retained in-frame rearrangements with V and J assigned. These tables miss some clones; where compared with another copy, unresolved V genes account for less than half of the shortfall, and the remainder is unexplained. D and trimming were read from the DNA, whereas the V and J calls and clone size are those reported in that table. This sample gives 110,000 to 150,000 clones in total; approximately 75% of them show up just once. 25% to 35% of the sample goes to the ten largest clones.

Trimming removed 8 bases from V and 7 bases from J; the gene matches leave 13 bases unexplained. The germline V gene (reference sequence) supplies CDR1 LNHDA and CDR2 SQIVND. CDR3 length: 15 amino acids, cysteine to phenylalanine. Only the CDR3 DNA stays, 45 bases, in frame from base 1. This TCR derives from a human donor with chronic lymphocytic leukemia. The source was PBMCs, collected after 12 months of ibrutinib treatment. The chain employs TRBV19 and TRBJ2-5, and 10 bases in between align with TRBD2. CDR3 sequence: CASAGTSDSGRTQYF. The nucleotide sequence reads as follows: TGTGCCAGTGCCGGGACTAGCGATTCGGGGAGGACCCAGTACTTC.